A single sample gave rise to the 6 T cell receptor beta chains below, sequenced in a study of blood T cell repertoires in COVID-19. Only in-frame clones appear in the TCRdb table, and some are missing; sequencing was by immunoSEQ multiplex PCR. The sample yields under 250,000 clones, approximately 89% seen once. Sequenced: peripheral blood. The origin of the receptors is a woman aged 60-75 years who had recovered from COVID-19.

CDR3 coding DNA: TGTGCCAGCTCACCACGGAGGGACAGTAGCAACACTGAAGCTTTCTTT. As protein: CASSPRRDSSNTEAFF. The chain employs TRBV18 and TRBJ1-1; 7 positions agree with TRBD1. The length of the CDR3 is 16 residues. V dropped 1 base and J dropped 2; count of bases not matched to a gene: 7. Germline V CDR1 and CDR2: KGHSH, LQKENI. Full variable domain (outside the CDR3, taken from reference TRBV18 and TRBJ1-1): NAGVMQNPRHLVRRRGQEARLRCSPMKGHSHVYWYRQLPEEGLKFMVYLQKENIIDESGMPKERFSAEFPKEGPSILRIQQVVRGDSAAYFCASSPRRDSSNTEAFFGQGTRLTVV.

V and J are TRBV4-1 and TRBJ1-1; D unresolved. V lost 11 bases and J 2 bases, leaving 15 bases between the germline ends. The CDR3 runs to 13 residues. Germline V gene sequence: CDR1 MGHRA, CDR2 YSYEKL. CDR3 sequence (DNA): TGCGCCGGCAAGACTCCTCCCAACACTGAAGCTTTCTTT. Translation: CAGKTPPNTEAFF.

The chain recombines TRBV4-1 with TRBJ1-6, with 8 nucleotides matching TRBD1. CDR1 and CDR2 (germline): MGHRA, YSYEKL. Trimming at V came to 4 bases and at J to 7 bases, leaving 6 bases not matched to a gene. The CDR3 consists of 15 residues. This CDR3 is CASSPGQGLNSPLHF. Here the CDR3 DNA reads TGCGCCAGCAGCCCCGGACAGGGCCTGAATTCACCCCTCCACTTT.

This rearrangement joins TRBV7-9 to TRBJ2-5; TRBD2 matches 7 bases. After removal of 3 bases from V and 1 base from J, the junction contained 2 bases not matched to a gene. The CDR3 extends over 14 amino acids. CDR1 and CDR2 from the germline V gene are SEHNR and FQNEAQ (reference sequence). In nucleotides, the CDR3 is TGTGCCAGCAGCTTCCGGACTAGCCAAGAGACCCAGTACTTC. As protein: CASSFRTSQETQYF.

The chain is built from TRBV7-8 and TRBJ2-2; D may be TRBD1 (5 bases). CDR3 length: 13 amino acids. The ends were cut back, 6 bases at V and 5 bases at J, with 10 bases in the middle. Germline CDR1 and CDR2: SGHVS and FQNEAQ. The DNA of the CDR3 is TGTGCCAGCAGAAGGGGAAGGACCGGGGAGCTGTTTTTT. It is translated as CASRRGRTGELFF.

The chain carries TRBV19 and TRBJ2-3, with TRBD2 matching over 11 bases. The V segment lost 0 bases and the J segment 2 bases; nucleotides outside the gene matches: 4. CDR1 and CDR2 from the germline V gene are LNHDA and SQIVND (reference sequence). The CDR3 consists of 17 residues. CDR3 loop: CASSIDLAGGITDTQYF. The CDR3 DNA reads TGTGCCAGTAGTATAGATCTAGCGGGGGGCATCACAGATACGCAGTATTTT.